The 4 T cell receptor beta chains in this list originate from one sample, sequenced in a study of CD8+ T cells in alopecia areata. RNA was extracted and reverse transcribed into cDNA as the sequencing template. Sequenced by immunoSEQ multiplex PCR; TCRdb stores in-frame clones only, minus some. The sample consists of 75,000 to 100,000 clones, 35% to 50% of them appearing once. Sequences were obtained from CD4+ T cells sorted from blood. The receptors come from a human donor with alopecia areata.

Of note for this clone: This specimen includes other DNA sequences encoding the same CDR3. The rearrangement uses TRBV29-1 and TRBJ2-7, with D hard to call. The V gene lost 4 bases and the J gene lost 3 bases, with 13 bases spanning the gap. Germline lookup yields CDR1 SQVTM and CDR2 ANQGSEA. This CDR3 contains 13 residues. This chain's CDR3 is CSVARRQSYEQYF. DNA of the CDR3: TGCAGCGTTGCCAGGCGGCAAAGCTACGAGCAGTACTTC.

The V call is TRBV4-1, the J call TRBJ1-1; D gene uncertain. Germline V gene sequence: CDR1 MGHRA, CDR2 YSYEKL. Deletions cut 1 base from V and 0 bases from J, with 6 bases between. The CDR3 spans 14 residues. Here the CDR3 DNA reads TGCGCCAGCAGCCAAGTCCCCCTGAACACTGAAGCTTTCTTT. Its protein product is CASSQVPLNTEAFF.

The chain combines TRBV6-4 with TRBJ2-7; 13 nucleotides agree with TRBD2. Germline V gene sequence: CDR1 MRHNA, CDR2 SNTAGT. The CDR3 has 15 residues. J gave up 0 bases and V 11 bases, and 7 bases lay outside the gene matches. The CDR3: CADGLAGESSYEQYF. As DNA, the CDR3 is TGTGCCGACGGACTAGCGGGAGAGAGCTCCTACGAGCAGTACTTC.

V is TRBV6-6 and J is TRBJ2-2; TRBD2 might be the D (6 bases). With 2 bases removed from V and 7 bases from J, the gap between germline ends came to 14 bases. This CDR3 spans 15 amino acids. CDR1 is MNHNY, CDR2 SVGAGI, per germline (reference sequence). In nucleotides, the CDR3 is TGTGCCAGCAGTTACACCGGGACTGCGGGCGGGGAGCTGTTTTTT. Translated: CASSYTGTAGGELFF.